This T cell receptor beta chain was observed in a study of blood T cells in healthy people across ages. Trimming at V came to 0 bases and at J to 0 bases, leaving 5 bases not matched to a gene. The CDR3 contains 16 residues. The germline gives CDR1 SGDLS, CDR2 YYNGEE. Per sample, a minimum of 6 million PBMCs were isolated. Of note for this clonotype: The antigen remains unidentified.

The authors ran a second PCR of roughly 7 to 11 cycles using a sample-barcoded 5' primer and a J-beta primer mix. Each cDNA molecule was tagged by a template-switch adaptor that had 12 random nucleotides. TCRdb fed the 5' RACE reads into MiXCR, producing one record per CDR3 protein. The data show about a million distinct CDR3 sequences, 51% seen once. Regarding the study as a whole: Age showed a roughly linear inverse relationship with TCR beta diversity per million T cells. Estimated diversity that came from one million T cells was considered an underestimate.

This receptor was identified in an older woman in good health. Sequenced input: blood. J is TRBJ2-5 and V is TRBV9; 7 bases fit TRBD2. The CDR3 DNA is TGTGCCAGCAGCGTAGGTGCTAGCGGTAACCAAGAGACCCAGTACTTC. Translating gives CASSVGASGNQETQYF.